This T cell receptor (beta chain) was captured by sequencing in a study of vaccination and CD4 T cells after COVID-19. Study as a whole: Every participant was given two doses of BNT162b2 or mRNA-1273 vaccine. Median time from second vaccine dose to sampling was roughly 76 days (14 to 241). Stimuli were overlapping spike peptide pools of SARS-CoV-2 and three common cold coronaviruses (HCoV-NL63, HCoV-OC43, HCoV-229E). Study findings and constraints: The authors identified 304 of 307 vaccine-specific clones in convalescent patients as spike mono-reactive.

The sample's treatment: approximately 9-day PBMC culture with coronavirus spike peptide pools or control peptides (ViraFEST assay). Prior to the COVID-19 pandemic (2011-2018), the unexposed donor's CD4+ T cells were collected. Remarks on this clonotype: What it binds is not known.

Oncomine TCR Beta short-read sequencing was applied to DNA from cultured CD4+ T cells. The genomic DNA was obtained from cultured CD4+ T cells by extraction with the QIAamp micro DNA kit. TCRdb fed the PCR reads into MiXCR, producing one record per CDR3 protein. The table has about 9,100 distinct CDR3 sequences, under 40% seen once. This CDR3 region has 14 residues. Trimming at V came to 1 base and at J to 6 bases, leaving 7 bases not matched to a gene. CDR1 and CDR2 (germline): DFQATT, SNEGSKA (reference sequence). The V gene is TRBV20-1, the J gene TRBJ1-2; 8 bases align to TRBD1. This sequence was found in a human donor in good health. The sample was CD4+ T cells from blood, cultured in vitro. CDR3: CSARAGQGEDGYTF. In nucleotides, the CDR3 is TGCAGTGCTAGAGCAGGACAGGGTGAGGATGGCTACACCTTC.